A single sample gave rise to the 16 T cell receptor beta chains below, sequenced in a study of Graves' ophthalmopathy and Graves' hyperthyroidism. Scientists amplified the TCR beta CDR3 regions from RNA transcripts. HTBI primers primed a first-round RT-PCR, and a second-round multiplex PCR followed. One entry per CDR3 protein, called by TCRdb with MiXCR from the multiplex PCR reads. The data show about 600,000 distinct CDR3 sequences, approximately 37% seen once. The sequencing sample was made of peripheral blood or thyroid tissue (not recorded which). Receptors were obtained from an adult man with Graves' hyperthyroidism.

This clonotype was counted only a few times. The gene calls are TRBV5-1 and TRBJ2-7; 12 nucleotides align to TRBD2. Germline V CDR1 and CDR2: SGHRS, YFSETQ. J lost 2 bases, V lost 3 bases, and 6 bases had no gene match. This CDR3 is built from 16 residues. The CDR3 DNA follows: TGCGCCAGCAGCTGGGGACTAGCGGGCGATACCTACGAGCAGTACTTC. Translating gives CASSWGLAGDTYEQYF.

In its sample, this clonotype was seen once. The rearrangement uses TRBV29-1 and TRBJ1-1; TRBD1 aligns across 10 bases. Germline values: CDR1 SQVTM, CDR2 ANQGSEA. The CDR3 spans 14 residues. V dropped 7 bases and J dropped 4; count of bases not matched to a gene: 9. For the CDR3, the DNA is TGCAGCGAACTTATCCGGGACAGGGGCACTGAAGCTTTCTTT. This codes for CSELIRDRGTEAFF.

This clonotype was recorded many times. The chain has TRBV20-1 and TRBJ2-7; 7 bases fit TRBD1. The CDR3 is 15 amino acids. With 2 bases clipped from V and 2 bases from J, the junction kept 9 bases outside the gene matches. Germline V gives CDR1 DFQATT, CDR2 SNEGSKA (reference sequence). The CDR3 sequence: CSARSMRGPTYEQYF. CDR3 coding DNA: TGCAGTGCTAGATCAATGAGGGGGCCTACCTACGAGCAGTACTTC.

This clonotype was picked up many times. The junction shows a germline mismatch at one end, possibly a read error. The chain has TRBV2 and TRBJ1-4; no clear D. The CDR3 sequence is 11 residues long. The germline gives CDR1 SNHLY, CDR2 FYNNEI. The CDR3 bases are TGTGCCAGCACCCAAAGCGGGGTGTTACATTTT. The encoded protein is CASTQSGVLHF.

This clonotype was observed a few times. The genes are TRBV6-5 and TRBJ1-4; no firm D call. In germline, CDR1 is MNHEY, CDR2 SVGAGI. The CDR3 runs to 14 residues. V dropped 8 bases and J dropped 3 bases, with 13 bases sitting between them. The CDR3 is CASRGVFSNEKLFF. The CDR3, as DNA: TGTGCCAGCCGCGGGGTCTTCTCTAATGAAAAACTGTTTTTT.

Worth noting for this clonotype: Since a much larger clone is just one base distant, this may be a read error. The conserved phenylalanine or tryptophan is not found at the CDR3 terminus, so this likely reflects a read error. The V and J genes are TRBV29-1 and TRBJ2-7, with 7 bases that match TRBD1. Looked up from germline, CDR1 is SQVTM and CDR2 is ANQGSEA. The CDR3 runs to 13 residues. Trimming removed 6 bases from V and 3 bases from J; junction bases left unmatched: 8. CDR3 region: CSVRRQGNYEQYL. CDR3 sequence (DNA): TGCAGCGTGCGGCGACAGGGTAACTACGAGCAGTACCTC.

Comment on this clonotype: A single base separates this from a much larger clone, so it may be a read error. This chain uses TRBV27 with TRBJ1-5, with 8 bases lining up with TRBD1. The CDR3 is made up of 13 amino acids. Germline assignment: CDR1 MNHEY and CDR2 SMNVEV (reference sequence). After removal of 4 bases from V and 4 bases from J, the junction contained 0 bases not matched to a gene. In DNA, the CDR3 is TGTGCCAGCAGTTGGGACAGGAATCAGCCCCAGCATTTT. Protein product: CASSWDRNQPQHF.

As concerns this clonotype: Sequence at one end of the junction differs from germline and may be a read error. Here the CDR3 DNA reads TGCGGTGCTAGGATTGAAGAGCTCTGGTCCTTTAACACTGAAGCTTTCTTT. Protein product: CGARIEELWSFNTEAFF. The gene calls are TRBV20-1 and TRBJ1-1; D is unresolved. Germline V lookup: CDR1 DFQATT, CDR2 SNEGSKA (reference sequence). This CDR3 region has 17 residues.

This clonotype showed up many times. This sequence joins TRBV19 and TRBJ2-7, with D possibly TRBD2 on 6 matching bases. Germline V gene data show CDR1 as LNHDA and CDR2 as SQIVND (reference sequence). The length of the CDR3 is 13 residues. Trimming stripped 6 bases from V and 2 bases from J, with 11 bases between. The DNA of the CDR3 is TGTGCCAGTAGGCTCCGGGGGACCTACGAGCAGTACTTC. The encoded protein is CASRLRGTYEQYF. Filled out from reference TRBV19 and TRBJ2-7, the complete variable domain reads DGGITQSPKYLFRKEGQNVTLSCEQNLNHDAMYWYRQDPGQGLRLIYYSQIVNDFQKGDIAEGYSVSREKKESFPLTVTSAQKNPTAFYLCASRLRGTYEQYFGPGTRLTVT.

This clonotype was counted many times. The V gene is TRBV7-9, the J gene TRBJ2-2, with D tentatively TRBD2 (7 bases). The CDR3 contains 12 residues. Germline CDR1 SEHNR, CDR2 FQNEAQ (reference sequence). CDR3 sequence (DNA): TGTGCACGCAGGGGAGGGACCGGGGAGCTGTTTTTT. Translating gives CARRGGTGELFF.

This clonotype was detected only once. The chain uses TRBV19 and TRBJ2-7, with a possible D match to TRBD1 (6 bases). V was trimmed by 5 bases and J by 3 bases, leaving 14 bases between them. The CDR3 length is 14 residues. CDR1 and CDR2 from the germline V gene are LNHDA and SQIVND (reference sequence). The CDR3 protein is CASSEAGVSYEQYF. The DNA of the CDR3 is TGTGCCAGTAGTGAAGCAGGGGTCAGCTACGAGCAGTACTTC.

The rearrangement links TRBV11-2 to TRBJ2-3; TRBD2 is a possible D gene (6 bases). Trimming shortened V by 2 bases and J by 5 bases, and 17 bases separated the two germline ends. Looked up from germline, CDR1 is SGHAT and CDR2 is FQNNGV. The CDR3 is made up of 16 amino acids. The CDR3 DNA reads TGTGCCAGCAGCTTAAACCCAGGGAGAGCGGGAGATACGCAGTATTTT. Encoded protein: CASSLNPGRAGDTQYF. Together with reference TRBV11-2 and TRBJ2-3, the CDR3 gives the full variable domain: EAGVAQSPRYKIIEKRQSVAFWCNPISGHATLYWYQQILGQGPKLLIQFQNNGVVDDSQLPKDRFSAERLKGVDSTLKIQPAKLEDSAVYLCASSLNPGRAGDTQYFGPGTRLTVL.

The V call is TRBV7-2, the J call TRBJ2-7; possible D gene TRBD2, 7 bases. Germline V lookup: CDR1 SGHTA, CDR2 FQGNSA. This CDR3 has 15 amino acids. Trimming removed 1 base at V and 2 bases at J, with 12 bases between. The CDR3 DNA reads TGTGCCAGCAGCTTAGGTCGGGGGGACACCTACGAGCAGTACTTC. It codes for CASSLGRGDTYEQYF.

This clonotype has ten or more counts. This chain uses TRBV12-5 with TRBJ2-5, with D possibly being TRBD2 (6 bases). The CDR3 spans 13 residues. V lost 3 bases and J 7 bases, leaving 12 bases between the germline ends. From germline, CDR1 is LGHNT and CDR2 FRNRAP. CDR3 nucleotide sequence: TGTGCTAGTGGTTTAGGGGAGGAGGTGACCCAGTACTTC. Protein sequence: CASGLGEEVTQYF.

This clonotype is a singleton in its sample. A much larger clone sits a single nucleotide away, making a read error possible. In DNA, the CDR3 is TGTGCCAGCAGAAAACCGACAGGGGGGAACACTGGAGCTTTCTTT. It codes for CASRKPTGGNTGAFF. V and J are TRBV11-1 and TRBJ1-1; 9 bases are shared with TRBD1. Germline CDR1 and CDR2: SGHAT and FQDESV (reference sequence). This CDR3 comprises 15 residues.

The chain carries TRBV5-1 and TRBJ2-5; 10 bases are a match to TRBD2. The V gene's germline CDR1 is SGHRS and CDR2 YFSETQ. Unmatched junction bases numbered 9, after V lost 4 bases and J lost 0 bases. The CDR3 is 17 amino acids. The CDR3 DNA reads TGCGCCAGCAGCATTCGGACTAGCGGAACGTACCAAGAGACCCAGTACTTC. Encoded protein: CASSIRTSGTYQETQYF. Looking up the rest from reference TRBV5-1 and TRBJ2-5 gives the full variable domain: KAGVTQTPRYLIKTRGQQVTLSCSPISGHRSVSWYQQTPGQGLQFLFEYFSETQRNKGNFPGRFSGRQFSNSRSEMNVSTLELGDSALYLCASSIRTSGTYQETQYFGPGTRLLVL.